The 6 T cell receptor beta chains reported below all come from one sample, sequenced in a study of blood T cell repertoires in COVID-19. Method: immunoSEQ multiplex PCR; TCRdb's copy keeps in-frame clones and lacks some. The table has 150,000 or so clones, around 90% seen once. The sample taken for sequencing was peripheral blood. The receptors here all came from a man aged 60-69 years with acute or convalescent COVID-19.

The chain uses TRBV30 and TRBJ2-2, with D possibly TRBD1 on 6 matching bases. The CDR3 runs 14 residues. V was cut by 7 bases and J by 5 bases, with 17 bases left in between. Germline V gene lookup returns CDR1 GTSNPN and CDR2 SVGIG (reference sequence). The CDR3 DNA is TGTGCCTCAAGGGGGACCGAAATTACCGGGGAGCTGTTTTTT. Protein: CASRGTEITGELFF.

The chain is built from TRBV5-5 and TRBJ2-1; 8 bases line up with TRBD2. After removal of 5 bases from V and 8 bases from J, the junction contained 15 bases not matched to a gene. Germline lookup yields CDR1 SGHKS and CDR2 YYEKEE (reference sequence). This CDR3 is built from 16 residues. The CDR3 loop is CASRAIPGGASDEQFF. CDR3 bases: TGTGCCAGCAGAGCTATCCCCGGGGGGGCCTCTGATGAGCAGTTCTTC.

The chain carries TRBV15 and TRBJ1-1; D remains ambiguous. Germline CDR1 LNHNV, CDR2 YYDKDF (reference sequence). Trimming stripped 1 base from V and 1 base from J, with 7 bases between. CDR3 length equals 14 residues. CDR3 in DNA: TGTGCCACCAGCAGAGCCGGTGGGAACACTGAAGCTTTCTTT. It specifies CATSRAGGNTEAFF.

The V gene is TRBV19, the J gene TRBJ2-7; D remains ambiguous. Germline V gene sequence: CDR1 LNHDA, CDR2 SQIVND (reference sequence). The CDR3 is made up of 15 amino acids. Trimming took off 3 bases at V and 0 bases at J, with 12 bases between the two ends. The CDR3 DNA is TGTGCCAGTAGTATTCCCGCAGGAAGCTCCTACGAGCAGTACTTC. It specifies CASSIPAGSSYEQYF.

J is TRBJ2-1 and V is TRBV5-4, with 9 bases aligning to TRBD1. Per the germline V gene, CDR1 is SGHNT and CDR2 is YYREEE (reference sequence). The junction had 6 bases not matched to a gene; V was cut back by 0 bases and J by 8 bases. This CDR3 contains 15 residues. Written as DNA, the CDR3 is TGTGCCAGCAGCTTGGCACAGGGGGCTCCAGATGAGCAGTTCTTC. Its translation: CASSLAQGAPDEQFF.

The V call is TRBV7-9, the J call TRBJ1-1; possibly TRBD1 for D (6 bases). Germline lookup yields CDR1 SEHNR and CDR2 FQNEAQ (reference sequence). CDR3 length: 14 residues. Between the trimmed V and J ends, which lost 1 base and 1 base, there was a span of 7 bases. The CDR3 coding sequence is TGTGCCAGCAGCTTAGGCAGGGGGAACACTGAAGCTTTCTTT. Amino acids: CASSLGRGNTEAFF.